This T cell receptor beta chain was found in a study of cytomegalovirus exposure and HLA in healthy donors. The study's findings and limits: The listing of roughly 160 TCR beta chains classed them as cytomegalovirus-associated.

Concerning this clone itself: The antigen remains unidentified.

CDR3 length: 15 amino acids. Germline-derived CDR1 and CDR2 are SGHKS and YYEKEE (reference sequence). Trimming took 3 bases from V and 3 from J; bases not matched to a gene: 7. The donors were members of the validation cohort, which comprised 90 to 150 subjects and was separate from the first cohort of more than 500 subjects. The assay was immunoSEQ multiplex PCR, and TCRdb's table has in-frame clones only and misses some. The repertoire holds over 65,000 clones, 94% seen once, with approximately 2% in the top ten. The J gene is TRBJ2-7, the V gene TRBV5-5; 9 bases match TRBD1. This TCR came from a woman in her late teens or twenties in good health and CMV-seropositive. The sequenced sample was PBMCs. CDR3 bases: TGTGCCAGCAGCTCTCCGGGACAGGGACGCTACGAGCAGTACTTC. Amino acids: CASSSPGQGRYEQYF.